A single sample is the source of the 19 T cell receptor beta chains below, sequenced in a study of shared clonotypes between healthy human individuals. Libraries were prepared by immunoSEQ multiplex PCR; TCRdb keeps only in-frame clonotypes and omits some of them. The sample includes roughly 1,500,000 clones, approximately 98.5% of them seen just once. Sequencing was done on a sample of naive CD4+ T cells sorted from blood. The subset: CD45RA+ positively selected. These receptors were collected from a man under 40 in good health.

This chain uses TRBV9 with TRBJ1-2, with D possibly TRBD1 on 5 matching bases. CDR1 SGDLS and CDR2 YYNGEE come from the germline V gene. The CDR3 covers 15 residues. The germline V and J ends were trimmed by 3 bases and 5 bases, with 17 bases remaining between them. CDR3: CASSGTTAGRYGYTF. As DNA, the CDR3 is TGTGCCAGCAGCGGAACGACAGCGGGGCGGTATGGCTACACCTTC.

The chain recombines TRBV18 with TRBJ2-6, with D uncertain. Germline V lookup: CDR1 KGHSH, CDR2 LQKENI. The length of the CDR3 is 19 residues. The V gene lost 0 bases and the J gene lost 0 bases, with 15 bases spanning the gap. DNA for the CDR3: TGTGCCAGCTCACCACCTGTCGGTTTCTTCAGCTCTGGGGCCAACGTCCTGACTTTC. Amino acids: CASSPPVGFFSSGANVLTF.

The rearrangement links TRBV28 to TRBJ2-7; TRBD1 is a possible D gene (6 bases). This CDR3 has 15 residues. The germline V and J ends were trimmed by 6 bases and 0 bases, with 15 bases remaining between them. Germline-derived CDR1 and CDR2 are MDHEN and SYDVKM. The CDR3 protein is CASRQTGKSSYEQYF. The CDR3 DNA is TGTGCCAGCAGGCAAACAGGGAAGTCCTCCTACGAGCAGTACTTC.

This chain links TRBV25-1 with TRBJ2-7; 13 positions match TRBD2. CDR3 size: 16 residues. The germline CDR1 and CDR2 sequences are MGHDK and SYGVNS. V lost 4 bases to trimming and J lost 4 bases; unmatched junction nucleotides: 7. CDR3 protein: CASSVGLAGVIYEQYF. As DNA, the CDR3 is TGTGCCAGCAGTGTTGGACTAGCGGGAGTTATTTACGAGCAGTACTTC.

V gene TRBV11-2 combines with J gene TRBJ2-3, with TRBD1 identical over 9 bases. The CDR3 totals 15 residues. Germline V gene sequence: CDR1 SGHAT, CDR2 FQNNGV. V lost 5 bases and J lost 4; bases outside the gene matches: 7. In nucleotides, the CDR3 is TGTGCCAGCAGCCGGGGACAGGGAGGCGCAGATACGCAGTATTTT. This gives the protein CASSRGQGGADTQYF. Filled out from reference TRBV11-2 and TRBJ2-3, the complete variable domain reads EAGVAQSPRYKIIEKRQSVAFWCNPISGHATLYWYQQILGQGPKLLIQFQNNGVVDDSQLPKDRFSAERLKGVDSTLKIQPAKLEDSAVYLCASSRGQGGADTQYFGPGTRLTVL.

The chain has TRBV4-1 and TRBJ1-5; D not certain. With 1 base removed from V and 5 bases from J, the gap between germline ends came to 15 bases. The CDR3 totals 16 residues. Germline CDR1 is MGHRA and CDR2 is YSYEKL. DNA for the CDR3: TGCGCCAGCAGCCAAGTATTAGGGAGAGCGGATCAGCCCCAGCATTTT. Encoded protein: CASSQVLGRADQPQHF.

The J gene is TRBJ2-1, the V gene TRBV5-6; 7 bases fit TRBD1. After removal of 4 bases from V and 5 bases from J, the junction contained 12 bases not matched to a gene. The CDR3 totals 16 residues. The germline V gene has CDR1 SGHDT and CDR2 YYEEEE. The CDR3, as DNA: TGTGCCAGCAGCCTCCCGGGATCAACAGGGGACAATGAGCAGTTCTTC. This codes for CASSLPGSTGDNEQFF. Full variable domain (outside the CDR3, taken from reference TRBV5-6 and TRBJ2-1): DAGVTQSPTHLIKTRGQQVTLRCSPKSGHDTVSWYQQALGQGPQFIFQYYEEEERQRGNFPDRFSGHQFPNYSSELNVNALLLGDSALYLCASSLPGSTGDNEQFFGPGTRLTVL.

The rearrangement links TRBV5-1 to TRBJ2-7; TRBD2 agrees at 8 bases. The trim removed 4 bases at V and 2 bases at J, leaving 5 bases unmatched. The CDR3 spans 14 residues. Germline-derived CDR1 and CDR2 are SGHRS and YFSETQ. Written as DNA, the CDR3 is TGCGCCAGCAGCCAGCGGGAGTTGGCCTACGAGCAGTACTTC. Its translation is CASSQRELAYEQYF.

The chain links TRBV29-1 to TRBJ1-2; D is ambiguous. CDR3 length: 13 amino acids. The germline V gene encodes CDR1 SQVTM and CDR2 ANQGSEA. V was trimmed by 4 bases and J by 2 bases, leaving 11 bases between them. CDR3 in DNA: TGCAGCGTTGTCGTGGGAAAGAACTATGGCTACACCTTC. Protein product: CSVVVGKNYGYTF. Full variable domain (rest looked up from reference TRBV29-1 and TRBJ1-2): SAVISQKPSRDICQRGTSLTIQCQVDSQVTMMFWYRQQPGQSLTLIATANQGSEATYESGFVIDKFPISRPNLTFSTLTVSNMSPEDSSIYLCSVVVGKNYGYTFGSGTRLTVV.

The gene calls are TRBV7-7 and TRBJ2-5; 7 bases line up with TRBD2. With 3 bases clipped from V and 5 bases from J, the junction kept 6 bases outside the gene matches. Germline CDR1 reads SSHAT; CDR2 reads FNYEAQ (reference sequence). The CDR3 extends over 14 amino acids. CDR3 sequence (DNA): TGTGCCAGCAGCTTTGACGGGAGGAGCGAGACCCAGTACTTC. Translated: CASSFDGRSETQYF.

Comments on this clone: Other DNA sequences within the sample encode an identical CDR3. V and J are TRBV2 and TRBJ2-7; TRBD1 aligns across 8 bases. Trimming at V came to 5 bases and at J to 3 bases, leaving 3 bases not matched to a gene. CDR1 and CDR2 (germline): SNHLY, FYNNEI. The CDR3 covers 13 residues. CDR3 DNA sequence: TGTGCCAGCAGTAGGGACAGGTACTACGAGCAGTACTTC. It translates to CASSRDRYYEQYF.

The chain combines TRBV27 with TRBJ2-6; 9 nucleotides agree with TRBD2. V was pared by 3 bases and J by 4 bases, with 4 bases of the junction left unmatched. Per the germline V gene, CDR1 is MNHEY and CDR2 is SMNVEV (reference sequence). The CDR3 is made up of 16 amino acids. For the CDR3, the DNA is TGTGCCAGCAGTTTCGCGGGAGGGCCGGGGGCCAACGTCCTGACTTTC. This gives the protein CASSFAGGPGANVLTF.

This rearrangement joins TRBV5-6 to TRBJ2-6; no firm D call. CDR3 size: 17 residues. Germline-derived CDR1 and CDR2 are SGHDT and YYEEEE. V was clipped by 4 bases and J by 2 bases, with 16 bases between them. The DNA of the CDR3 is TGTGCCAGCAGCGACTTCAACTGGTTTACTGGGGCCAACGTCCTGACTTTC. Translated: CASSDFNWFTGANVLTF.

The V and J genes are TRBV5-1 and TRBJ2-2, with D possibly being TRBD2 (6 bases). Trimming removed 4 bases from V and 3 bases from J, with 10 bases in between. The CDR3 runs to 14 residues. Germline CDR1 reads SGHRS; CDR2 reads YFSETQ. The CDR3 region is CASSTGSDTGELFF. CDR3 in DNA: TGCGCCAGCAGCACCGGGAGTGACACCGGGGAGCTGTTTTTT.

The chain carries TRBV27 and TRBJ2-4; perhaps TRBD1 as D (6 bases). The CDR3 has 13 residues. Per the germline V gene, CDR1 is MNHEY and CDR2 is SMNVEV (reference sequence). V was cut by 5 bases and J by 2 bases, with 7 bases left in between. In nucleotides, the CDR3 is TGTGCCAGCAGTACAGGGACCAAAAACATTCAGTACTTC. This sequence encodes CASSTGTKNIQYF.

This chain connects TRBV5-1 to TRBJ2-1; 11 nucleotides line up with TRBD2. The CDR3 runs 15 residues. V shed 5 bases and J 4 bases; nucleotides not matched to a gene: 5. Germline assignment: CDR1 SGHRS and CDR2 YFSETQ. CDR3 in amino acids: CASRNLAGGYNEQFF. The CDR3 nucleotides read TGCGCCAGCAGGAACTTAGCGGGAGGGTACAATGAGCAGTTCTTC.

The V call is TRBV6-1, the J call TRBJ2-7, with TRBD2 matching over 7 bases. The CDR3 is 14 amino acids. Trimming at V came to 4 bases and at J to 0 bases, leaving 3 bases not matched to a gene. Germline V CDR1 and CDR2: MNHNS, SASEGT. CDR3: CASSGVAGSYEQYF. The CDR3 bases are TGTGCCAGCAGTGGAGTAGCGGGCTCCTACGAGCAGTACTTC.

The chain carries TRBV7-7 and TRBJ2-4, with D uncertain. The germline V and J ends were trimmed by 1 base and 5 bases, with 6 bases remaining between them. Germline CDR1 SSHAT, CDR2 FNYEAQ (reference sequence). The CDR3 is 13 amino acids. CDR3 sequence: CASSLDRENIQYF. The CDR3 coding sequence is TGTGCCAGCAGCTTAGACCGGGAAAACATTCAGTACTTC.

V gene TRBV7-9 combines with J gene TRBJ2-7, with D maybe TRBD2 (6 bases). Trimming cost V 3 bases and J 4 bases, with 19 bases left between them. This CDR3 spans 16 amino acids. Germline CDR1 is SEHNR and CDR2 is FQNEAQ (reference sequence). The CDR3: CASSLATGTGMYEQYF. The CDR3 DNA is TGTGCCAGCAGCTTGGCGACCGGGACTGGGATGTACGAGCAGTACTTC.